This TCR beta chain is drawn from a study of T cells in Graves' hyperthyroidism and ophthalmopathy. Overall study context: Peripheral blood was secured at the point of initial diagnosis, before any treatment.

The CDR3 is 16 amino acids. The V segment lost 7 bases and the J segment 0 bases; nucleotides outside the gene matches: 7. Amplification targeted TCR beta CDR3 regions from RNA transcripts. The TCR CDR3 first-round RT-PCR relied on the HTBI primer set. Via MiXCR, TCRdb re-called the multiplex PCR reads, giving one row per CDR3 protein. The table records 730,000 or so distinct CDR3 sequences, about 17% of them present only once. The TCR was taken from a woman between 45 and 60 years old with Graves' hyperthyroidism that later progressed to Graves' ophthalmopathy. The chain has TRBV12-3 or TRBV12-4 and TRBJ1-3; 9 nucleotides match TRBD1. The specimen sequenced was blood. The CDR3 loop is CASTGTGQFSGNTIYF. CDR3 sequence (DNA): TGTGCCAGCACTGGGACAGGGCAATTCTCTGGAAACACCATATATTTT.